This T cell receptor (beta chain) is from a study of neoadjuvant anti-PD-1 for oral cavity cancer (dated by TCRdb to about 2021). Looking at the study overall: Before curative-intent surgical resection, most patients were given three to four biweekly doses of nivolumab at 3 mg/kg. Patients without progression received a fourth nivolumab dose around day 43 and underwent definitive surgical resection on days 50-56. Responders were defined as patients with complete response, partial response or stable disease by RECIST 1.1; non-responders were defined as patients with progression. An approximately 30% response rate was observed in the parent correlative cohort, in which around 12 patients were included.

For deep sequencing, each PBMC sample was run in six replicates, with libraries mostly built from roughly 460 ng of input genomic DNA. Following the manufacturer's instructions, the team built TCRbeta libraries using the immunoSEQ hsTCRbeta kit. Sequencing of the completed libraries took place using an Illumina NovaSeq 6000 S4 flow cell after they had been pooled to approximately 3 nM. Per the authors' processing: The immunoSEQ Analyzer was used for raw data preprocessing and quality control. The analysis was restricted to productive rearrangements, with each unique CDR3 amino acid sequence defining a clonotype. Repertoire clonality was estimated as the Gini-Simpson index, computed with the R package tcR. Student's t test was used to compare Gini indices, and Pearson correlation was used to assess associations with tumor size change. What TCRdb holds here is the immuneACCESS table cut down to in-frame rearrangements. Part of the clones is not present; checked against another copy, under half of the missing clones reflect an unresolved V gene, and the others are unexplained. D and trimming were read from the DNA, whereas the V and J calls and clone size are those reported in that table. The sample includes 15,000 to 20,000 clones, with approximately 61% observed a single time. The top ten clones comprise roughly 2.8% of the sample.

In light of the paper, this sample's time point label describes: before neoadjuvant nivolumab. Patients had been newly diagnosed with stage II-IVA oral cavity squamous cell carcinoma, and no prior systemic or radiation treatment had been given to the patients. The cohort consisted of patients with HPV-negative, locally advanced oral cavity squamous cell carcinoma. No culture maintenance or expansion was done, as the peripheral blood mononuclear cells went straight to analysis. The samples were drawn from a longitudinal correlative study tied to a single-arm phase II trial testing neoadjuvant nivolumab in oral cavity squamous cell carcinoma. Subject-matched pre- and post-treatment PBMCs and tumors from three responders and three non-responders underwent genomic DNA-based TCRbeta sequencing. Peripheral blood mononuclear cells were collected once before nivolumab treatment and again after treatment, at the time of surgery. The Maxwell RSC DNA from Cells kit was used to isolate genomic DNA from PBMCs.

This clone was found a few times. It lacks a known antigen. Per-base quality was not reported, and no clone a single base away is much larger than it. Findings and caveats that apply to the study as a whole: After neoadjuvant nivolumab, significantly higher T cell clonality (Gini index) was found within PBMCs in non-responders than in responders. Higher pretreatment blood Treg/Th17 ratios correlated with both higher pretreatment blood TCRbeta clonality and lower post-treatment tumor TCRbeta clonality. Only a few patients per response group were included in the TCR analyses, and the authors called for validation in larger cohorts.

The CDR3 numbers 14 residues from cysteine through phenylalanine. CDR3 DNA only is kept here, 42 bases in frame from base 1. Per the germline V gene, MDHEN is the CDR1 and SYDVKM is the CDR2. Deletion took 6 bases off V and 0 bases off J, with a span of 9 bases between the germline ends. The sequence joins TRBV28 to TRBJ1-3; the D segment cannot be called with confidence. The specimen was PBMCs, collected before nivolumab (anti-PD-1) treatment. The receptor was isolated from a person between 35 and 79 years old with oral cavity squamous cell carcinoma. The CDR3 corresponds to CASRSGNSGNTIYF. The nucleotide sequence reads TGTGCCAGCAGGTCGGGCAACTCTGGAAACACCATATATTTT.